A single sample is the source of the 2 T cell receptor beta chains below, sequenced in a study of blood T cells in healthy people across ages. PCR was performed a second time for roughly 7 to 11 cycles using a sample-barcoded 5' primer and a J-beta primer mix. TCRdb independently ran MiXCR on the 5' RACE reads; one entry per CDR3 protein. The data show over 500,000 distinct CDR3 sequences, over 40% seen once. Sequencing was carried out using blood. Receptors were obtained from a woman of 80 years or more in good health.

This clonotype was seen a handful of times. J is TRBJ2-3 and V is TRBV7-2, with TRBD2 matching over 11 bases. V shed 3 bases, J shed 6 bases, and the junction held 5 bases outside the gene matches. The CDR3 is 15 residues long. From germline, CDR1 is SGHTA and CDR2 FQGNSA. CDR3 sequence: CASSFLSGGADTQYF. In nucleotides, the CDR3 is TGTGCCAGCAGCTTTCTTAGCGGGGGGGCGGATACGCAGTATTTT.

Comments on this clonotype: A much larger clone differs by one base, so this may be a read error. The V gene is TRBV28, the J gene TRBJ2-5, with 8 positions matching TRBD1. The end of the DNA aligns better with TRBJ2-7, so the J call may be wrong. The CDR3 is 12 residues long. From germline, CDR1 is MDHEN and CDR2 SYDVKM. The CDR3 region has the DNA TGTGCCAGCAGTTTGACAGGGGTCGAGCAGTACTTC. It yields the protein CASSLTGVEQYF.